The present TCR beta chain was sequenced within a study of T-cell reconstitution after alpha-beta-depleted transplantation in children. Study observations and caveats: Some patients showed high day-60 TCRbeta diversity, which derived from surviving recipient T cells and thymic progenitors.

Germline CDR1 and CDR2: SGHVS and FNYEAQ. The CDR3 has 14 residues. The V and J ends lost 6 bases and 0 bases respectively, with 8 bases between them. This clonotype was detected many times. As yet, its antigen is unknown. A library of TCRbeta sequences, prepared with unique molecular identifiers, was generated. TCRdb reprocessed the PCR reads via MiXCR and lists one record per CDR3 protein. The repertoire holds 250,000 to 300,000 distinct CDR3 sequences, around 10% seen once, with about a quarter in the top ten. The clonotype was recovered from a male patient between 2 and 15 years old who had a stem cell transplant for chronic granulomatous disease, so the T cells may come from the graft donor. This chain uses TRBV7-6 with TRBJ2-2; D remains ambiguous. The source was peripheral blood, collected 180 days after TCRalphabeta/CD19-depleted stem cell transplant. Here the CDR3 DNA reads TGTGCCAGCAGAAATACGGCGAACACCGGGGAGCTGTTTTTT. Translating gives CASRNTANTGELFF.